Below are 32 T cell receptor beta chains sequenced from a single sample in a study of T cell responses to AZD1222 COVID-19 vaccine. Some clones are missing from TCRdb's copy, which holds only in-frame ones; the method was immunoSEQ multiplex PCR. The sample records around 66,000 clones, more than 75% being singletons. Sequencing was performed on peripheral blood, taken 28 days after the second dose of the MenACWY control vaccine. All receptors come from an adult who received the MenACWY meningococcal vaccine as a control.

The chain employs TRBV5-1 and TRBJ2-1; 9 bases map to TRBD2. This CDR3 has 16 amino acids. Germline loops: CDR1 SGHRS, CDR2 YFSETQ. Trimming removed 4 bases from V and 4 bases from J; junction bases left unmatched: 9. The CDR3 DNA sequence: TGCGCCAGCAGCCCAATAGCGGGGGCCTTTTACAATGAGCAGTTCTTC. Protein: CASSPIAGAFYNEQFF.

The genes are TRBV7-2 and TRBJ1-2, with D unclear. Per the germline V gene, CDR1 is SGHTA and CDR2 is FQGNSA. The V end was cut by 1 base, the J end by 6 bases, with 6 bases between. The CDR3 length is 12 residues. The CDR3 loop reads CASSLEGNGYTF. Written as DNA, the CDR3 is TGTGCCAGCAGCTTAGAAGGGAATGGCTACACCTTC.

The chain joins TRBV7-2 to TRBJ1-5, with TRBD1 as a possible D gene (5 bases). The CDR3 contains 15 residues. From germline, CDR1 is SGHTA and CDR2 FQGNSA. Between the trimmed V and J ends, which lost 3 bases and 0 bases, there was a span of 9 bases. CDR3 DNA: TGTGCCAGCAGCTTTGGACAACTTAGCAATCAGCCCCAGCATTTT. Residues: CASSFGQLSNQPQHF.

The V call is TRBV19, the J call TRBJ1-2, with 7 bases lining up with TRBD1. Per germline, CDR1 LNHDA and CDR2 SQIVND (reference sequence). Trimming at V came to 4 bases and at J to 6 bases, leaving 5 bases not matched to a gene. The CDR3 length is 13 residues. The CDR3 spells CASSSRGRNGYTF. CDR3 sequence (DNA): TGTGCCAGTAGTAGTAGGGGGCGGAATGGCTACACCTTC.

CDR3 sequence reads: CASSPRENRGHQPQHF. The CDR3 DNA reads TGTGCCAGCAGCCCCCGGGAGAACAGGGGCCATCAGCCCCAGCATTTT. The chain joins TRBV7-4 to TRBJ1-5; 7 nucleotides align to TRBD1. The CDR3 has 16 residues. Looked up from germline, CDR1 is SGHVT and CDR2 is SQSDAQ. V was clipped by 5 bases and J by 5 bases; unmatched bases: 12.

V is TRBV5-1 and J is TRBJ1-5; 7 bases are shared with TRBD1. CDR3 length: 15 amino acids. J lost 3 bases, V lost 3 bases, and 6 bases had no gene match. Germline V gene data show CDR1 as SGHRS and CDR2 as YFSETQ. The CDR3 reads CASSYRDSSNQPQHF. The CDR3 coding sequence is TGCGCCAGCAGCTACCGGGACAGTTCCAATCAGCCCCAGCATTTT.

The chain joins TRBV24-1 to TRBJ2-1, with D possibly TRBD2 on 5 matching bases. The CDR3 has 14 residues. Trimming left V 2 bases short and J 4 bases short, with 8 bases between. Germline loops: CDR1 KGHDR, CDR2 SFDVKD. The CDR3 bases are TGTGCCACCAGTGATTCGGAGGCTTACAATGAGCAGTTCTTC. This gives the protein CATSDSEAYNEQFF.

This chain joins TRBV30 and TRBJ2-1; 8 bases fit TRBD2. Germline CDR1 reads GTSNPN; CDR2 reads SVGIG (reference sequence). The V segment lost 5 bases and the J segment 7 bases; nucleotides outside the gene matches: 10. The CDR3 sequence is 14 residues long. The CDR3 coding sequence is TGTGCCTGGGGAACTAGCGGAGGAGGGAATGAGCAGTTCTTC. Residues: CAWGTSGGGNEQFF.

The rearrangement links TRBV7-9 to TRBJ1-4, with 8 bases identical to TRBD1. CDR1 is SEHNR and CDR2 is FQNEAQ in the germline V gene (reference sequence). The CDR3 totals 14 residues. V gave up 4 bases and J gave up 8 bases; unmatched junction bases: 6. The CDR3: CASSSDREGEKLFF. The DNA of the CDR3 is TGTGCCAGCAGCTCGGACAGGGAGGGAGAAAAACTGTTTTTT.

V is TRBV9 and J is TRBJ2-7; D could derive from TRBD1 or TRBD2 (5 bases each). Per the germline V gene, CDR1 is SGDLS and CDR2 is YYNGEE. CDR3 length equals 15 residues. V was cut by 4 bases and J by 6 bases, with 20 bases left in between. The CDR3 loop reads CASSPRQGRWSEQYF. CDR3 nucleotide sequence: TGTGCCAGCAGCCCCCGGCAGGGACGGTGGAGCGAGCAGTACTTC.

The chain carries TRBV7-8 and TRBJ2-3; D ambiguous. V was shortened by 1 base and J by 2 bases, with 7 bases between the two germline ends. From germline, CDR1 is SGHVS and CDR2 FQNEAQ. CDR3 size: 14 residues. CDR3 coding DNA: TGTGCCAGCAGCTTAGGGACCCACACAGATACGCAGTATTTT. Protein: CASSLGTHTDTQYF.

This clone was detected only a few times. V gene TRBV27 combines with J gene TRBJ2-1, with 7 bases aligning to TRBD2. Trimming removed 10 bases from V and 0 bases from J; junction bases left unmatched: 6. There are 14 residues in the CDR3. Per germline, CDR1 MNHEY and CDR2 SMNVEV (reference sequence). The CDR3 nucleotides are TGTGCCACCCGCGGGGGAAGCTCCTACAATGAGCAGTTCTTC. This gives the protein CATRGGSSYNEQFF.

In its sample, this clone ranks as medium-sized. The J gene is TRBJ1-5, the V gene TRBV4-1; D uncertain. CDR1 and CDR2 (germline): MGHRA, YSYEKL. Trimming pared 1 base from V and 9 bases from J, leaving 22 bases between. There are 17 residues in the CDR3. CDR3 nucleotide sequence: TGCGCCAGCAGCCAAGTGGAGGGTTTGGGCTTGGATAGGCCCCAGCATTTT. It specifies CASSQVEGLGLDRPQHF.

V is TRBV19 and J is TRBJ1-5, with D unresolved. This CDR3 contains 15 residues. V was pared by 4 bases and J by 7 bases, with 17 bases between. Germline CDR1 is LNHDA and CDR2 is SQIVND (reference sequence). CDR3 coding DNA: TGTGCCAGTAGTAGGGCCGGAAGACTGGGCCAGCCCCAGCATTTT. It encodes CASSRAGRLGQPQHF.

The chain recombines TRBV5-4 with TRBJ2-3, with a tentative D call TRBD1 (6 bases). With 4 bases removed from V and 4 bases from J, the gap between germline ends came to 19 bases. The CDR3 has 16 residues. The germline V gene has CDR1 SGHNT and CDR2 YYREEE (reference sequence). The CDR3 DNA reads TGTGCCAGCAGCGGAATGGGTGGGGGCAGGGCAGATACGCAGTATTTT. It translates to CASSGMGGGRADTQYF.

This clone has a handful of counts. This rearrangement joins TRBV6-5 to TRBJ1-3, with a weak D call TRBD1 (5 bases). Germline CDR1 MNHEY, CDR2 SVGAGI. The CDR3 runs 15 residues. The V and J ends lost 5 bases and 0 bases respectively, with 11 bases between them. This CDR3 is CASSKTGPSGNTIYF. CDR3 bases: TGTGCCAGCAGTAAAACAGGCCCCTCTGGAAACACCATATATTTT.

The chain is built from TRBV9 and TRBJ1-6; no firm D call. Trimming cost V 0 bases and J 7 bases, with 8 bases left between them. This CDR3 is 14 amino acids long. Germline CDR1 is SGDLS and CDR2 is YYNGEE. The CDR3 protein is CASSVAGNNSPLHF. As DNA, the CDR3 is TGTGCCAGCAGCGTAGCAGGAAACAATTCACCCCTCCACTTT.

The rearrangement links TRBV28 to TRBJ1-4; a weak D match, TRBD1 (5 bases). Germline values: CDR1 MDHEN, CDR2 SYDVKM. CDR3 size: 11 residues. In DNA, the CDR3 is TGTGTTACAGGCCACCTCGAAAAACTGTTTTTT. Translating it yields CVTGHLEKLFF.

The chain recombines TRBV7-2 with TRBJ2-3, with 9 bases aligning to TRBD2. V lost 5 bases and J lost 3; bases outside the gene matches: 9. The germline CDR1 and CDR2 sequences are SGHTA and FQGNSA. This CDR3 comprises 16 residues. The CDR3 DNA sequence: TGTGCCAGCAGCCCACGCGTAGCGGGAGTAACAGATACGCAGTATTTT. Translating it yields CASSPRVAGVTDTQYF.

This clone was observed a handful of times. The V call is TRBV5-1, the J call TRBJ1-1; possible D gene TRBD1, 6 bases. Germline-derived CDR1 and CDR2 are SGHRS and YFSETQ. Trimming shortened V by 2 bases and J by 5 bases, and 13 bases separated the two germline ends. The CDR3 contains 14 residues. CDR3 nucleotide sequence: TGCGCCAGCAGCTTCGCGGGGGGCCGGACTGAAGCTTTCTTT. Translating gives CASSFAGGRTEAFF.

This chain uses TRBV7-2 with TRBJ2-4; no clear D gene. Between the trimmed V and J ends, which lost 3 bases and 3 bases, there was a span of 9 bases. This CDR3 is 14 amino acids long. Germline CDR1 and CDR2: SGHTA and FQGNSA. CDR3 in amino acids: CASSFKGNKNIQYF. The CDR3 DNA reads as TGTGCCAGCAGCTTCAAAGGGAACAAAAACATTCAGTACTTC.

This clone turned up a few times. The CDR3 loop is CASSVGGGKNIQYF. CDR3 DNA sequence: TGTGCCAGCAGCGTAGGGGGAGGGAAAAACATTCAGTACTTC. The chain has TRBV9 and TRBJ2-4, with 7 nucleotides matching TRBD2. The CDR3 has 14 amino acids. The germline V gene encodes CDR1 SGDLS and CDR2 YYNGEE. J gave up 4 bases and V 0 bases, and 1 base lay outside the gene matches.

This rearrangement joins TRBV27 to TRBJ2-7; D may be TRBD1 (6 bases). The CDR3 covers 13 residues. Germline V gene lookup returns CDR1 MNHEY and CDR2 SMNVEV (reference sequence). The V gene lost 2 bases and the J gene lost 3 bases, with 8 bases spanning the gap. CDR3 sequence: CASSLQGGYEQYF. CDR3 DNA: TGTGCCAGCAGTTTACAAGGGGGCTACGAGCAGTACTTC.

A few counts support this clone. This chain links TRBV5-1 with TRBJ2-1, with TRBD2 as a possible D gene (5 bases). The V and J ends lost 0 bases and 9 bases respectively, with 10 bases between them. Germline V lookup: CDR1 SGHRS, CDR2 YFSETQ. CDR3 length equals 13 residues. The CDR3 here is CASSLEGLIEQFF. Here the CDR3 DNA reads TGCGCCAGCAGCTTGGAAGGACTTATTGAGCAGTTCTTC.

This clone was found once. V gene TRBV19 combines with J gene TRBJ2-7; the D gene could be TRBD1 or TRBD2 (5 bases each). V was shortened by 6 bases and J by 2 bases, with 14 bases between the two germline ends. In germline, CDR1 is LNHDA, CDR2 SQIVND (reference sequence). The length of the CDR3 is 14 residues. CDR3 region: CASRRPGRPYEQYF. The CDR3 DNA follows: TGTGCCAGTAGAAGGCCGGGACGGCCCTACGAGCAGTACTTC.

CDR3: CASSLQGGSYEQYF. In nucleotides, the CDR3 is TGTGCCAGCAGCTTACAGGGCGGATCATACGAGCAGTACTTC. The chain joins TRBV7-9 to TRBJ2-7; TRBD1 might be the D (5 bases). The CDR3 is made up of 14 amino acids. CDR1 is SEHNR, CDR2 FQNEAQ, per germline (reference sequence). The V end was cut by 2 bases, the J end by 4 bases, with 12 bases between.

The chain links TRBV18 to TRBJ1-2, with D hard to call. Trimming removed 2 bases at V and 4 bases at J, with 8 bases between. The CDR3 sequence is 13 residues long. Germline CDR1 and CDR2: KGHSH and LQKENI. The CDR3 sequence is CASSPEGGYGYTF. CDR3 bases: TGTGCCAGCTCACCAGAGGGAGGCTATGGCTACACCTTC.

CDR3 coding DNA: TGTGCCAGCACCGCCACTGCGTTTTCACCCCTCCACTTT. Its translation is CASTATAFSPLHF. The chain is built from TRBV3-1 (or the pseudogene TRBV3-2) and TRBJ1-6; no clear D. CDR3 length: 13 amino acids. CDR1 and CDR2 from the germline V gene are LGHDT and YNNKEL (reference sequence). The V gene lost 7 bases and the J gene lost 9 bases, with 13 bases spanning the gap.

The CDR3 nucleotides read TGCGCCAGCAGCCAAGATTGGAGTGACAATGAGCAGTTCTTC. Protein sequence: CASSQDWSDNEQFF. The chain uses TRBV4-1 and TRBJ2-1; D is unclear. Trimming stripped 0 bases from V and 5 bases from J, with 8 bases between. Germline assignment: CDR1 MGHRA and CDR2 YSYEKL. The CDR3 length is 14 residues.

This chain links TRBV2 with TRBJ1-6; D call uncertain. The CDR3 has 15 residues. The germline V gene has CDR1 SNHLY and CDR2 FYNNEI. V dropped 6 bases and J dropped 0 bases, with 9 bases sitting between them. The CDR3 reads CASRVAPSYNSPLHF. The CDR3 region has the DNA TGTGCCAGCAGGGTGGCTCCCTCCTATAATTCACCCCTCCACTTT.

The chain links TRBV19 to TRBJ2-7, with D possibly TRBD2 on 6 matching bases. Germline CDR1 reads LNHDA; CDR2 reads SQIVND (reference sequence). The CDR3 contains 13 residues. Between the trimmed V and J ends, which lost 10 bases and 2 bases, there was a span of 15 bases. For the CDR3, the DNA is TGTGCCACCACCGGCGGGGAACCCTACGAGCAGTACTTC. It yields the protein CATTGGEPYEQYF.

This chain links TRBV24-1 with TRBJ1-2, with 7 bases identical to TRBD1. In germline, CDR1 is KGHDR, CDR2 SFDVKD. The V segment lost 3 bases and the J segment 4 bases; nucleotides outside the gene matches: 10. The CDR3 sequence is 16 residues long. The CDR3 nucleotides are TGTGCCACCAGTGATCCCCGCAGGGGGGAGATCTATGGCTACACCTTC. This translates into CATSDPRRGEIYGYTF.